The following is a T cell receptor (beta chain) sequence with its context. This sample was taken from a study of T-cell memory formation after mild COVID-19. In germline, CDR1 is SGHTA, CDR2 FQGNSA. V was shortened by 4 bases and J by 2 bases, with 10 bases between the two germline ends. The CDR3 runs 14 residues. MiXCR, run by TCRdb on the 5' RACE reads, gives a single entry per CDR3 protein. This table has around 340,000 distinct CDR3 sequences, around 20% appearing once. This chain joins TRBV7-2 and TRBJ2-3, with D perhaps TRBD1 or TRBD2 (5 bases each). The sample comprised PBMCs or a T cell subset sorted from them (not recorded which). The TCR was taken from an adult woman who had mild COVID-19 (a few samples of this study predate the infection). Cell type and time point are not known. The CDR3 reads CASSSRGATDTQYF. CDR3 in DNA: TGTGCCAGCAGCTCCCGAGGGGCCACAGATACGCAGTATTTT.